This T cell receptor beta chain was captured by sequencing in a study of T cell repertoires in cytomegalovirus infection. Overall study findings and caveats: Using cumulative public TCR beta family frequency, the authors identified those who carried CMV together with the relevant HLA.

TCRdb called the reads again in MiXCR, with one record for every CDR3 protein. The data hold about 920,000 distinct CDR3 sequences, with around 30% observed a single time. Notes on this clonotype: Its antigen is currently unknown.

Trimming pared 0 bases from V and 5 bases from J, leaving 4 bases between. This CDR3 is 11 amino acids long. Germline V lookup: CDR1 SQVTM, CDR2 ANQGSEA. This chain links TRBV29-1 with TRBJ1-2; D gene uncertain. The sequences come from cultured CD8+ T cells from PBMCs, collected from culture after CMV antigen stimulation. The clonotype originates from a human donor in good health (CMV status not recorded). Some clones in this sample may be carry-over from other donors' samples. The chain's CDR3 is CSVEEFYGYTF. CDR3 nucleotides: TGCAGCGTTGAAGAGTTTTATGGCTACACCTTC.